What follows are 25 T cell receptor beta chains derived from one specimen sequenced in a study of beta chain features in type 1 diabetes. Expressed TCRB transcripts got sequenced, as all isolated RNA was reverse transcribed. Sequenced by immunoSEQ multiplex PCR; TCRdb stores in-frame clones only, minus some. The sample contains 860,000 or so clones, about a sixth of which appear only once. The sample was naive CD4+ T cells from blood. These receptors all stem from a young woman in good health.

The chain links TRBV6-4 to TRBJ2-7, with D possibly TRBD1 on 5 matching bases. This CDR3 spans 17 amino acids. With 2 bases removed from V and 3 bases from J, the gap between germline ends came to 20 bases. Germline V lookup: CDR1 MRHNA, CDR2 SNTAGT. The CDR3 coding sequence is TGTGCCAGCAGTGACGGGGCAGCTCTAGGTTGGGACTACGAGCAGTACTTC. Translated: CASSDGAALGWDYEQYF.

The V gene is TRBV5-8, the J gene TRBJ2-1; the D is unclear. Trimming took off 5 bases at V and 3 bases at J, with 12 bases between the two ends. The germline CDR1 and CDR2 sequences are SGHTS and YDEGEE. There are 14 residues in the CDR3. CDR3 sequence: CASRSPRVYNEQFF. CDR3 nucleotide sequence: TGTGCCAGCAGATCGCCTAGGGTCTACAATGAGCAGTTCTTC.

V gene TRBV18 combines with J gene TRBJ2-1; a possible D gene is TRBD2 (7 bases). CDR1 is KGHSH, CDR2 LQKENI, per germline. Trimming left V 3 bases short and J 7 bases short, with 19 bases between. The CDR3 consists of 16 residues. CDR3 region: CASSPPGGGYKNEQFF. The CDR3, as DNA: TGTGCCAGCTCACCCCCGGGCGGGGGCTATAAGAATGAGCAGTTCTTC.

The chain carries TRBV2 and TRBJ2-4, with TRBD2 identical over 7 bases. V gave up 4 bases and J gave up 5 bases; unmatched junction bases: 2. This CDR3 contains 13 residues. Germline V lookup: CDR1 SNHLY, CDR2 FYNNEI. The CDR3 bases are TGTGCCAGCAGTGGGACTAGGGAAAACATTCAGTACTTC. Protein sequence: CASSGTRENIQYF.

With regard to this clone: Distinct nucleotide sequences in the sample also encode this CDR3. The chain is built from TRBV18 and TRBJ2-5, with D perhaps TRBD1 (6 bases). V dropped 5 bases and J dropped 0 bases, with 7 bases sitting between them. Germline V lookup: CDR1 KGHSH, CDR2 LQKENI. The CDR3 has 13 residues. DNA of the CDR3: TGTGCCAGCTCAGGACAGAACCAAGAGACCCAGTACTTC. This translates into CASSGQNQETQYF.

This sequence joins TRBV6-1 and TRBJ2-4; possibly TRBD1 for D (6 bases). V dropped 6 bases and J dropped 0 bases, with 9 bases sitting between them. There are 14 residues in the CDR3. Germline lookup yields CDR1 MNHNS and CDR2 SASEGT. The CDR3 coding sequence is TGTGCCAGCAGACAGGGATTAGCCAAAAACATTCAGTACTTC. Its protein is CASRQGLAKNIQYF.

This clone has just a few counts. V is TRBV11-1 and J is TRBJ2-7; TRBD2 agrees at 10 bases. Germline loops: CDR1 SGHAT, CDR2 FQDESV (reference sequence). The CDR3 extends over 14 amino acids. V dropped 5 bases and J dropped 1; count of bases not matched to a gene: 2. CDR3 residues: CASSKLAGSYEQYF. The CDR3 DNA reads as TGTGCCAGCAGCAAACTAGCGGGATCCTACGAGCAGTACTTC.

J is TRBJ2-3 and V is TRBV7-3; D call uncertain. Germline V CDR1 and CDR2: SGHTA, FQGTGA. The CDR3 contains 14 residues. V dropped 4 bases and J dropped 1 base, with 9 bases sitting between them. The CDR3 DNA reads TGTGCCAGCAGCTCAGGTGGGGGCACAGATACGCAGTATTTT. This gives the protein CASSSGGGTDTQYF. The variable domain in full, with the rest retrieved from reference TRBV7-3 and TRBJ2-3, is GAGVSQTPSNKVTEKGKYVELRCDPISGHTALYWYRQSLGQGPEFLIYFQGTGAADDSGLPNDRFFAVRPEGSVSTLKIQRTERGDSAVYLCASSSGGGTDTQYFGPGTRLTVL.

The table lists this clone with a few counts. This chain joins TRBV15 and TRBJ1-5; D is uncertain. Trimming shortened V by 3 bases and J by 3 bases, and 12 bases separated the two germline ends. The V gene's germline CDR1 is LNHNV and CDR2 YYDKDF (reference sequence). The CDR3 has 15 residues. The CDR3 sequence is CATSRDPGANQPQHF. The DNA of the CDR3 is TGTGCCACCAGCAGGGACCCCGGAGCCAATCAGCCCCAGCATTTT. The entire variable domain, with the rest obtained from reference TRBV15 and TRBJ1-5, is as follows: DAMVIQNPRYQVTQFGKPVTLSCSQTLNHNVMYWYQQKSSQAPKLLFHYYDKDFNNEADTPDNFQSRRPNTSFCFLDIRSPGLGDTAMYLCATSRDPGANQPQHFGDGTRLSIL.

The chain carries TRBV19 and TRBJ2-3, with 8 bases lining up with TRBD1. Germline V lookup: CDR1 LNHDA, CDR2 SQIVND (reference sequence). The CDR3 runs to 14 residues. V lost 7 bases, J lost 8 bases, and 11 bases stayed unmatched. Here the CDR3 reads CASTPTGVIGTQYF. CDR3 in DNA: TGTGCCAGTACCCCGACAGGGGTCATAGGTACGCAGTATTTT. The full variable domain, its missing parts supplied by reference TRBV19 and TRBJ2-3, is DGGITQSPKYLFRKEGQNVTLSCEQNLNHDAMYWYRQDPGQGLRLIYYSQIVNDFQKGDIAEGYSVSREKKESFPLTVTSAQKNPTAFYLCASTPTGVIGTQYFGPGTRLTVL.

The rearrangement uses TRBV28 and TRBJ2-7, with 14 bases fitting TRBD2. Germline values: CDR1 MDHEN, CDR2 SYDVKM. The CDR3 runs to 17 residues. Losses at the gene ends were 3 bases for V and 8 bases for J; bases not matched to a gene: 12. This CDR3 is CASSFYLRTSGRTQQYF. The CDR3 bases are TGTGCCAGCAGTTTTTATCTCCGGACTAGCGGGAGGACCCAGCAGTACTTC.

V and J are TRBV9 and TRBJ2-2; a possible D gene is TRBD1 (6 bases). The V end lost 6 bases, the J end lost 2 bases, and 17 bases lay between the germline ends. There are 16 residues in the CDR3. Per germline, CDR1 SGDLS and CDR2 YYNGEE. The CDR3 sequence: CASTDRRTANTGELFF. The CDR3 DNA sequence: TGTGCCAGCACCGATCGAAGGACAGCTAACACCGGGGAGCTGTTTTTT.

The chain carries TRBV5-1 and TRBJ1-2; 7 bases line up with TRBD1. The germline V gene has CDR1 SGHRS and CDR2 YFSETQ. CDR3 length: 14 residues. Trimming at V came to 0 bases and at J to 4 bases, leaving 3 bases not matched to a gene. CDR3 amino acids: CASSLVGDSYGYTF. The CDR3 DNA reads as TGCGCCAGCAGCTTGGTGGGGGACAGCTATGGCTACACCTTC.

The CDR3 nucleotides are TGTGCCAGCAGCGCGACAGGGGTTGGAACTGAAGCTTTCTTT. As protein: CASSATGVGTEAFF. The chain couples TRBV5-6 to TRBJ1-1, with 8 bases matching TRBD1. CDR1 SGHDT and CDR2 YYEEEE come from the germline V gene. Losses at the gene ends were 4 bases for V and 5 bases for J; bases not matched to a gene: 7. The length of the CDR3 is 14 residues.

The chain joins TRBV28 to TRBJ2-6; no firm D call. Germline-derived CDR1 and CDR2 are MDHEN and SYDVKM. The CDR3 spans 15 residues. V was shortened by 4 bases and J by 1 base, with 8 bases between the two germline ends. CDR3: CASSSRVSGANVLTF. In nucleotides, the CDR3 is TGTGCCAGCAGTTCCCGGGTATCTGGGGCCAACGTCCTGACTTTC.

This clone appeared a few times. The V and J genes are TRBV7-2 and TRBJ1-5; a weak D match, TRBD1 (5 bases). The CDR3 sequence is 15 residues long. Trimming took off 0 bases at V and 5 bases at J, with 11 bases between the two ends. Looked up from germline, CDR1 is SGHTA and CDR2 is FQGNSA. Here the CDR3 reads CASSLARGNHQPQHF. The DNA of the CDR3 is TGTGCCAGCAGCTTAGCCCGGGGGAACCATCAGCCCCAGCATTTT.

Only a few counts were recorded for this clone. The J gene is TRBJ2-7, the V gene TRBV2, with D unresolved. From germline, CDR1 is SNHLY and CDR2 FYNNEI. V shed 2 bases and J shed 2 bases, with 10 bases lying between them. The CDR3 consists of 14 residues. Here the CDR3 reads CASSEYAVPYEQYF. The CDR3 nucleotides are TGTGCCAGCAGTGAATACGCCGTACCCTACGAGCAGTACTTC.

This clone showed up just a few times. The V call is TRBV7-9, the J call TRBJ2-1; 8 bases map to TRBD2. Germline assignment: CDR1 SEHNR and CDR2 FQNEAQ (reference sequence). V shed 6 bases, J shed 2 bases, and the junction held 3 bases outside the gene matches. This CDR3 has 14 residues. CDR3 loop: CASSMREAYNEQFF. In DNA, the CDR3 is TGTGCCAGCAGTATGCGGGAGGCCTACAATGAGCAGTTCTTC.

This chain uses TRBV5-4 with TRBJ2-3, with 8 bases fitting TRBD2. The CDR3 is 19 amino acids. The germline V gene has CDR1 SGHNT and CDR2 YYREEE (reference sequence). The J segment lost 2 bases and the V segment lost 0 bases, leaving 14 bases of the junction unmatched. CDR3: CASSLGSRGASGYTDTQYF. CDR3 coding DNA: TGTGCCAGCAGCTTGGGCTCCCGGGGTGCTAGCGGGTACACAGATACGCAGTATTTT.

Only a few counts were recorded for this clone. The V gene is TRBV7-9, the J gene TRBJ2-7, with a tentative D call TRBD2 (6 bases). The CDR3 length is 15 residues. CDR1 and CDR2 from the germline V gene are SEHNR and FQNEAQ (reference sequence). The V end lost 6 bases, the J end lost 2 bases, and 17 bases lay between the germline ends. CDR3 bases: TGTGCCAGCAGTCAACGGGGGTACGTGGCCTACGAGCAGTACTTC. Its translation: CASSQRGYVAYEQYF.

The J gene is TRBJ1-5, the V gene TRBV5-6, with a tentative D call TRBD1 (5 bases). This CDR3 has 15 amino acids. The germline gives CDR1 SGHDT, CDR2 YYEEEE. Trimming pared 2 bases from V and 3 bases from J, leaving 12 bases between. CDR3 nucleotide sequence: TGTGCCAGCAGCTTAACCCGACAGATCAATCAGCCCCAGCATTTT. It specifies CASSLTRQINQPQHF.

This clone showed up just a few times. The chain links TRBV18 to TRBJ2-1, with TRBD2 identical over 8 bases. Germline values: CDR1 KGHSH, CDR2 LQKENI. J lost 5 bases, V lost 3 bases, and 9 bases had no gene match. The CDR3 runs to 16 residues. CDR3: CASSPFEGTSNNEQFF. The CDR3 DNA follows: TGTGCCAGCTCACCTTTCGAGGGGACTAGTAACAATGAGCAGTTCTTC.

The chain has TRBV5-1 and TRBJ2-7; TRBD1 matches at 10 bases. CDR1 SGHRS and CDR2 YFSETQ come from the germline V gene. V gave up 0 bases and J gave up 3 bases; unmatched junction bases: 3. The CDR3 spans 15 residues. DNA for the CDR3: TGCGCCAGCAGCTTGGATGGGACAGGGGACTACGAGCAGTACTTC. It encodes CASSLDGTGDYEQYF.

The genes are TRBV4-2 and TRBJ2-5, with 8 nucleotides matching TRBD2. Losses at the gene ends were 4 bases for V and 4 bases for J; bases not matched to a gene: 11. This CDR3 is 16 amino acids long. Germline V gene sequence: CDR1 LGHNA, CDR2 YNFKEQ. The CDR3 reads CASSLQPSGSSETQYF. Here the CDR3 DNA reads TGTGCCAGCAGCCTTCAGCCCAGCGGGAGCTCAGAGACCCAGTACTTC.

V usage is TRBV27 and J usage is TRBJ2-7, with 9 bases matching TRBD1. V lost 4 bases, J lost 1 base, and 8 bases stayed unmatched. This CDR3 is 16 amino acids long. Germline V gene sequence: CDR1 MNHEY, CDR2 SMNVEV (reference sequence). The CDR3, as DNA: TGTGCCAGCAGTTCTTCCGACGGGACAGGGTCCTACGAGCAGTACTTC. This gives the protein CASSSSDGTGSYEQYF.